A selection of T cell receptor beta chains follows, all from one sample in a study of blood T cell repertoires in COVID-19. Only in-frame clones appear in the TCRdb table, and some are missing; sequencing was by immunoSEQ multiplex PCR. This sample carries roughly 100,000 clones, 84% of them seen once, and the ten largest clones take 9.9%. The sample taken for sequencing was peripheral blood. The receptor source for this set is a man aged 35 to 55 with active or convalescent COVID-19. The conserved cysteine and the conserved F or W are not part of the CDR3 here. Each record gives: V gene, CDR3 length, J gene, CDR3 protein.

V gene: TRBV7-8
CDR3 length: 12
J gene: TRBJ2-7
CDR3 protein: ASSRDRGSYEQY

V gene: TRBV11-2
CDR3 length: 12
J gene: TRBJ1-1
CDR3 protein: ASSRAGTGAEAF

V gene: TRBV7-9
CDR3 length: 14
J gene: TRBJ1-3
CDR3 protein: ASSLSEGCSGNTIY

V gene: TRBV7-9
CDR3 length: 13
J gene: TRBJ1-5
CDR3 protein: ASSTGTGVIQPQH

V gene: TRBV6-5
CDR3 length: 13
J gene: TRBJ2-7
CDR3 protein: ASTRTGFDSYEQY

V gene: TRBV9
CDR3 length: 11
J gene: TRBJ1-6
CDR3 protein: ASSVGGGSPLH

V gene: TRBV5-5
CDR3 length: 12
J gene: TRBJ1-1
CDR3 protein: ASSLTDMNTEAF

V gene: TRBV4-2
CDR3 length: 12
J gene: TRBJ1-2
CDR3 protein: ASSQDNFGYGYT

V gene: TRBV12-3/TRBV12-4
CDR3 length: 10
J gene: TRBJ2-5
CDR3 protein: ATSPGQETQY

V gene: TRBV29-1
CDR3 length: 10
J gene: TRBJ2-7
CDR3 protein: SVELTGNEQY

V gene: TRBV2
CDR3 length: 14
J gene: TRBJ2-3
CDR3 protein: ASSASGGQSTDTQY

V gene: TRBV7-5
CDR3 length: 9
J gene: TRBJ2-7
CDR3 protein: VRRLDNEQY

V gene: TRBV2
CDR3 length: 12
J gene: TRBJ1-2
CDR3 protein: ASSSGTGSYGYT

V gene: TRBV27
CDR3 length: 14
J gene: TRBJ2-7
CDR3 protein: ASSQSGLAGSHEQY

V gene: TRBV3-1/TRBV3-2
CDR3 length: 12
J gene: TRBJ2-1
CDR3 protein: ASSTRTEFNEQF

V gene: TRBV5-1
CDR3 length: 14
J gene: TRBJ1-2
CDR3 protein: ASSLDSVDATFKGT

V gene: TRBV12-3/TRBV12-4
CDR3 length: 11
J gene: TRBJ2-3
CDR3 protein: ASSFERADTQY

V gene: TRBV19
CDR3 length: 13
J gene: TRBJ2-7
CDR3 protein: ASSMPGQGVYEQY

V gene: TRBV10-1
CDR3 length: 12
J gene: TRBJ2-1
CDR3 protein: ASSPGGRYNEQF

V gene: TRBV4-1
CDR3 length: 11
J gene: TRBJ2-3
CDR3 protein: ASSQGSWDTQY

V gene: TRBV2
CDR3 length: 13
J gene: TRBJ1-5
CDR3 protein: ASSEKGLGNQPQH

V gene: TRBV5-1
CDR3 length: 13
J gene: TRBJ2-2
CDR3 protein: ASSLGEANTGELF

V gene: TRBV10-1
CDR3 length: 11
J gene: TRBJ2-7
CDR3 protein: ASSVIQGREQY

V gene: TRBV3-1/TRBV3-2
CDR3 length: 14
J gene: TRBJ1-4
CDR3 protein: ASSPSTGALNEKLF

V gene: TRBV20-1
CDR3 length: 9
J gene: TRBJ1-2
CDR3 protein: SATGVDGYT

V gene: TRBV19
CDR3 length: 12
J gene: TRBJ2-3
CDR3 protein: ASVTSGSTDTQY

V gene: TRBV11-2
CDR3 length: 15
J gene: TRBJ1-6
CDR3 protein: ASSVRRDRGLNSPLH

V gene: TRBV7-2
CDR3 length: 13
J gene: TRBJ2-7
CDR3 protein: ASRSQGLPSYEQY

V gene: TRBV7-2
CDR3 length: 13
J gene: TRBJ1-5
CDR3 protein: ASSLGTGAGQPQH

V gene: TRBV9
CDR3 length: 13
J gene: TRBJ1-6
CDR3 protein: ASSVAGTKGSPLH

V gene: TRBV5-1
CDR3 length: 12
J gene: TRBJ2-2
CDR3 protein: ASSLRQGSGELF

V gene: TRBV3-1/TRBV3-2
CDR3 length: 16
J gene: TRBJ2-7
CDR3 protein: ASSQEGGKFFGGYEQY

V gene: TRBV28
CDR3 length: 16
J gene: TRBJ2-3
CDR3 protein: ASSPNSGLAGASNTQY

V gene: TRBV28
CDR3 length: 11
J gene: TRBJ1-2
CDR3 protein: ASTGQGSDGYT

V gene: TRBV2
CDR3 length: 10
J gene: TRBJ1-6
CDR3 protein: ASSDGWLTLH

V gene: TRBV30
CDR3 length: 15
J gene: TRBJ1-1
CDR3 protein: AWTGQRRPAGGTEAF

V gene: TRBV9
CDR3 length: 13
J gene: TRBJ1-4
CDR3 protein: ASSVQGAQGEKLF

V gene: TRBV21-1
CDR3 length: 10
J gene: TRBJ2-3
CDR3 protein: ASSTGTGDPY

V gene: TRBV2
CDR3 length: 13
J gene: TRBJ2-2
CDR3 protein: ASNPRDSNTGELF

V gene: TRBV19
CDR3 length: 13
J gene: TRBJ1-6
CDR3 protein: ASSMMPGWNSPLH

V gene: TRBV9
CDR3 length: 13
J gene: TRBJ2-3
CDR3 protein: ASSVDNRETDTQY

V gene: TRBV19
CDR3 length: 14
J gene: TRBJ1-2
CDR3 protein: ATHSGGLGGHYGYT

V gene: TRBV18
CDR3 length: 13
J gene: TRBJ1-6
CDR3 protein: ASSPPDRINSPLH

V gene: TRBV9
CDR3 length: 13
J gene: TRBJ2-3
CDR3 protein: ASSVGDLNTDTQY

V gene: TRBV5-1
CDR3 length: 14
J gene: TRBJ2-3
CDR3 protein: ASSLVGQGSTDTQY

V gene: TRBV9
CDR3 length: 13
J gene: TRBJ2-1
CDR3 protein: ASSVDRSSYNEQF

V gene: TRBV5-1
CDR3 length: 14
J gene: TRBJ2-1
CDR3 protein: ASSSGQAVQNNEQF

V gene: TRBV19
CDR3 length: 11
J gene: TRBJ1-1
CDR3 protein: ASSFQMNTEAF

V gene: TRBV15
CDR3 length: 13
J gene: TRBJ1-6
CDR3 protein: ATSREGGPNSPLH

V gene: TRBV5-4
CDR3 length: 15
J gene: TRBJ2-7
CDR3 protein: ASSAPGLAGVTYEQY

V gene: TRBV19
CDR3 length: 12
J gene: TRBJ2-3
CDR3 protein: ASSISSGTDTQY

V gene: TRBV12-5
CDR3 length: 13
J gene: TRBJ1-5
CDR3 protein: ASGLVQGQGQPQH

V gene: TRBV7-9
CDR3 length: 14
J gene: TRBJ1-6
CDR3 protein: ASSTMDRANNSPLH

V gene: TRBV6-1
CDR3 length: 13
J gene: TRBJ2-5
CDR3 protein: ASSDFSGLQETQY